The 28 T cell receptor beta chains below were found in one sample sequenced in a study of cytomegalovirus exposure and HLA in healthy donors. Clones were read by immunoSEQ multiplex PCR, and TCRdb kept only the in-frame ones, dropping some. The sample records approximately 100,000 clones, roughly nine tenths being singletons. The source material was PBMCs. The receptors were gathered from a woman aged 25-40 years in good health and CMV-seronegative.

The sample holds one count of this clone. The rearrangement uses TRBV11-1 and TRBJ2-7; D unresolved. The germline V gene has CDR1 SGHAT and CDR2 FQDESV (reference sequence). The CDR3 runs to 11 residues. V was shortened by 6 bases and J by 5 bases, with 8 bases between the two germline ends. The CDR3 DNA follows: TGTGCCAGCAGTGGGCACCACGAGCAGTACTTC. Amino acids: CASSGHHEQYF.

V and J are TRBV28 and TRBJ1-1; 7 bases agree with TRBD1. This CDR3 comprises 15 residues. V shed 1 base, J shed 5 bases, and the junction held 7 bases outside the gene matches. The germline V gene encodes CDR1 MDHEN and CDR2 SYDVKM. The CDR3 coding sequence is TGTGCCAGCAGTTTATACCGACAGGGCCGAACTGAAGCTTTCTTT. This encodes CASSLYRQGRTEAFF.

The rearrangement links TRBV7-2 to TRBJ2-7, with D possibly matching TRBD2 (5 bases). V shed 2 bases and J shed 1 base, with 9 bases lying between them. This CDR3 region has 14 residues. Germline V gene sequence: CDR1 SGHTA, CDR2 FQGNSA. CDR3 in amino acids: CASSLREGSYEQYF. CDR3 nucleotides: TGTGCCAGCAGCTTACGGGAAGGGTCCTACGAGCAGTACTTC.

V usage is TRBV5-8 and J usage is TRBJ2-5; D might be TRBD2 (6 bases). Germline-derived CDR1 and CDR2 are SGHTS and YDEGEE. The CDR3 spans 16 residues. V lost 0 bases to trimming and J lost 3 bases, with 15 bases between them. CDR3 protein: CASSLARASGEETQYF. The CDR3 DNA is TGTGCCAGCAGCTTGGCCAGGGCATCGGGGGAAGAGACCCAGTACTTC.

This chain joins TRBV28 and TRBJ2-3; TRBD2 matches at 10 bases. The CDR3 extends over 17 amino acids. Germline V gene lookup returns CDR1 MDHEN and CDR2 SYDVKM. Germline trimming cut 7 bases from V and 7 bases from J; bases unmatched to any gene: 17. DNA of the CDR3: TGTGCCAGCACCAACTCCCGGACCGGGACTAGCGAGAATACGCAGTATTTT. This encodes CASTNSRTGTSENTQYF.

This chain connects TRBV9 to TRBJ2-2; D not certain. Looked up from germline, CDR1 is SGDLS and CDR2 is YYNGEE. V lost 5 bases and J 1 base, leaving 15 bases between the germline ends. CDR3 length: 16 amino acids. In nucleotides, the CDR3 is TGTGCCAGCAGTCAATTTATTGGAGTGAACACCGGGGAGCTGTTTTTT. Amino acid sequence: CASSQFIGVNTGELFF.

CDR3 sequence reads: CASSPSSGGLYNEQFF. CDR3 in DNA: TGTGCCAGTAGTCCCTCTAGCGGGGGGCTCTACAATGAGCAGTTCTTC. V and J are TRBV19 and TRBJ2-1; 11 positions agree with TRBD2. The V gene's germline CDR1 is LNHDA and CDR2 SQIVND (reference sequence). The CDR3 runs 16 residues. V trimming: 5 bases; J trimming: 3 bases; junction bases outside the gene matches: 6.

The chain joins TRBV7-3 to TRBJ2-2; no firm D call. CDR3 length: 12 residues. V was clipped by 5 bases and J by 7 bases, with 8 bases between them. Per germline, CDR1 SGHTA and CDR2 FQGTGA. The CDR3 region is CASSANGGELFF. As DNA, the CDR3 is TGTGCCAGCAGCGCCAACGGCGGGGAGCTGTTTTTT.

The chain combines TRBV19 with TRBJ1-1; 7 bases match TRBD1. The CDR3 extends over 15 amino acids. The V and J ends lost 7 bases and 3 bases, in that order; junction bases with no gene match: 11. CDR1 is LNHDA and CDR2 is SQIVND in the germline V gene (reference sequence). The DNA of the CDR3 is TGTGCCAGTATAAGGACAGGCTCTTCATACACTGAAGCTTTCTTT. It translates to CASIRTGSSYTEAFF.

The rearrangement links TRBV4-3 to TRBJ2-7, with D possibly being TRBD1 (6 bases). The CDR3 runs to 15 residues. V lost 4 bases and J 3 bases, leaving 16 bases between the germline ends. Germline V gene data show CDR1 as LGHNA and CDR2 as YSLEER. The CDR3 protein is CASSPGSGAGYEQYF. The CDR3 DNA is TGCGCCAGCAGCCCAGGGTCAGGGGCCGGCTACGAGCAGTACTTC.

The CDR3 region has the DNA TGTGCCAGCAGCCCTCGGACATACACCGGGGAGCTGTTTTTT. Encoded protein: CASSPRTYTGELFF. This chain uses TRBV7-9 with TRBJ2-2; TRBD1 is a possible D gene (5 bases). Per germline, CDR1 SEHNR and CDR2 FQNEAQ (reference sequence). The CDR3 totals 14 residues. Trimming stripped 5 bases from V and 3 bases from J, with 10 bases between.

The chain uses TRBV15 and TRBJ2-4, with D possibly TRBD2 on 5 matching bases. The germline gives CDR1 LNHNV, CDR2 YYDKDF (reference sequence). This CDR3 contains 13 residues. Trimming took off 1 base at V and 6 bases at J, with 7 bases between the two ends. Written as DNA, the CDR3 is TGTGCCACCAGCAGAGGTGAGGGAAACATTCAGTACTTC. Translation gives CATSRGEGNIQYF.

The chain links TRBV7-2 to TRBJ2-1, with TRBD2 as a possible D gene (7 bases). Looked up from germline, CDR1 is SGHTA and CDR2 is FQGNSA. V was trimmed by 8 bases and J by 10 bases, leaving 12 bases between them. CDR3 length: 11 residues. Here the CDR3 reads CASWGGAEQFF. CDR3 DNA sequence: TGTGCCAGCTGGGGGGGCGCCGAGCAGTTCTTC.

The V call is TRBV27, the J call TRBJ2-6; no definite D call. Germline assignment: CDR1 MNHEY and CDR2 SMNVEV (reference sequence). This CDR3 is 12 amino acids long. V shed 6 bases and J shed 4 bases, with 4 bases lying between them. The CDR3 protein is CASRRGANVLTF. The CDR3 region has the DNA TGTGCCAGCAGGCGCGGGGCCAACGTCCTGACTTTC.

This clone was counted once. The chain has TRBV18 and TRBJ1-1; D remains ambiguous. The germline V gene encodes CDR1 KGHSH and CDR2 LQKENI. This CDR3 contains 15 residues. The V gene lost 6 bases and the J gene lost 0 bases, with 14 bases spanning the gap. CDR3 loop: CASSPGNTVNTEAFF. The CDR3 DNA follows: TGTGCCAGCTCCCCGGGGAACACGGTGAACACTGAAGCTTTCTTT.

J is TRBJ2-3 and V is TRBV5-1, with D unclear. V lost 1 base to trimming and J lost 3 bases, with 6 bases between them. CDR1 and CDR2 from the germline V gene are SGHRS and YFSETQ. The CDR3 length is 13 residues. In DNA, the CDR3 is TGCGCCAGCAGCTTGTATGTGACAGATACGCAGTATTTT. This codes for CASSLYVTDTQYF.

The chain combines TRBV5-6 with TRBJ2-1; TRBD1 matches at 7 bases. CDR1 is SGHDT and CDR2 is YYEEEE in the germline V gene. V dropped 4 bases and J dropped 4; count of bases not matched to a gene: 11. The CDR3 runs to 16 residues. CDR3 bases: TGTGCCAGCAGCCGCTTGAAGGGGGCCACATACAATGAGCAGTTCTTC. It specifies CASSRLKGATYNEQFF.

This chain uses TRBV6-5 with TRBJ1-3; weak D call: TRBD1 (5 bases). The CDR3 has 15 residues. Germline V lookup: CDR1 MNHEY, CDR2 SVGAGI. V was pared by 5 bases and J by 0 bases, with 11 bases between. The CDR3 bases are TGTGCCAGCAGTCCAAGGGGAGGCTCTGGAAACACCATATATTTT. Its translation: CASSPRGGSGNTIYF.

The chain carries TRBV2 and TRBJ2-7, with a possible D match to TRBD2 (6 bases). Germline V gene data show CDR1 as SNHLY and CDR2 as FYNNEI. The V and J ends lost 4 bases and 0 bases respectively, with 10 bases between them. The CDR3 loop spans 14 amino acids. DNA for the CDR3: TGTGCCAGCAGTGGTACCGGGAGCTCCTACGAGCAGTACTTC. Amino acid sequence: CASSGTGSSYEQYF.

This clone was seen once. V usage is TRBV5-4 and J usage is TRBJ2-2; tentative D call: TRBD1 (6 bases). The germline V and J ends were trimmed by 1 base and 12 bases, with 16 bases remaining between them. Germline loops: CDR1 SGHNT, CDR2 YYREEE (reference sequence). This CDR3 has 14 residues. In DNA form, the CDR3 reads TGTGCCAGCAGCTTGAGCAGGGGTAAGGGGAAGCTGTTTTTT. This sequence encodes CASSLSRGKGKLFF.

The genes are TRBV15 and TRBJ1-4; unclear D gene. This CDR3 contains 14 residues. Between the trimmed V and J ends, which lost 0 bases and 8 bases, there was a span of 10 bases. The V gene's germline CDR1 is LNHNV and CDR2 YYDKDF (reference sequence). The CDR3 DNA follows: TGTGCCACCAGCAGAGATGCGGCTACCGAAAAACTGTTTTTT. Translation gives CATSRDAATEKLFF.

The chain employs TRBV6-6 and TRBJ1-1; D is undetermined. CDR3 size: 12 residues. Trimming shortened V by 6 bases and J by 3 bases, and 8 bases separated the two germline ends. In germline, CDR1 is MNHNY, CDR2 SVGAGI (reference sequence). The CDR3 spells CASSLADTEAFF. The CDR3 DNA reads TGTGCCAGCAGCCTGGCGGACACTGAAGCTTTCTTT.

This chain links TRBV2 with TRBJ1-5; D remains unclear. Germline lookup yields CDR1 SNHLY and CDR2 FYNNEI. The CDR3 contains 16 residues. Trimming shortened V by 2 bases and J by 0 bases, and 11 bases separated the two germline ends. The DNA for the CDR3 is TGTGCCAGCAGTGAACAGCACAGAGATAGCAATCAGCCCCAGCATTTT. This translates into CASSEQHRDSNQPQHF.

This chain uses TRBV5-1 with TRBJ1-3, with D tentatively TRBD1 (5 bases). The CDR3 spans 16 residues. V lost 0 bases and J lost 0, with 10 bases in between. Germline V gene data show CDR1 as SGHRS and CDR2 as YFSETQ. CDR3 coding DNA: TGCGCCAGCAGCTTGGCCCAGGGAACCTCTGGAAACACCATATATTTT. Translating it yields CASSLAQGTSGNTIYF.

This chain uses TRBV2 with TRBJ2-1; TRBD2 aligns across 11 bases. Germline values: CDR1 SNHLY, CDR2 FYNNEI. The V and J ends lost 1 base and 7 bases, in that order; junction bases with no gene match: 9. The CDR3 sequence is 17 residues long. CDR3 in DNA: TGTGCCAGCAGTGAAGGCCTAGCGGGGGGCCGGGGGAATGAGCAGTTCTTC. It translates to CASSEGLAGGRGNEQFF.

J is TRBJ2-5 and V is TRBV2; D not certain. Trimming took 7 bases from V and 5 from J, leaving 17 bases between them. The CDR3 consists of 14 residues. In germline, CDR1 is SNHLY, CDR2 FYNNEI. CDR3 sequence (DNA): TGTGCCAGCATGTGGCCGGTATACGGGGAGACCCAGTACTTC. This codes for CASMWPVYGETQYF.

This chain connects TRBV7-2 to TRBJ2-7; the match to TRBD2 covers 11 bases. Germline V gene data show CDR1 as SGHTA and CDR2 as FQGNSA. The CDR3 length is 16 residues. V dropped 5 bases and J dropped 0; count of bases not matched to a gene: 6. The CDR3 spells CASSPTSGSFSYEQYF. Written as DNA, the CDR3 is TGTGCCAGCAGCCCCACTAGCGGGAGTTTCTCCTACGAGCAGTACTTC.

The chain carries TRBV28 and TRBJ1-4; D gene uncertain. V lost 7 bases, J lost 8 bases, and 11 bases lay in between. CDR1 MDHEN and CDR2 SYDVKM come from the germline V gene. This CDR3 region has 12 residues. The CDR3 reads CASTPSSEKLFF. The DNA of the CDR3 is TGTGCCAGCACCCCTAGCTCGGAAAAACTGTTTTTT.